One and the same sample provided the 22 T cell receptor beta chains below, sequenced in a study of blood T cell repertoires in COVID-19. Data came from immunoSEQ multiplex PCR; TCRdb stores just in-frame clones and leaves some out. Of 220,000 or so clones listed, 84% are singletons. Sequenced: peripheral blood. These receptors originate from an older woman who had recovered from COVID-19.

The genes are TRBV2 and TRBJ1-4; D gene ambiguous. Per the germline V gene, CDR1 is SNHLY and CDR2 is FYNNEI. The V gene lost 6 bases and the J gene lost 8 bases, with 13 bases spanning the gap. CDR3 size: 13 residues. CDR3 residues: CASRKDGGEKLFF. DNA for the CDR3: TGTGCCAGCAGGAAAGATGGAGGCGAAAAACTGTTTTTT.

V and J are TRBV20-1 and TRBJ2-7, with TRBD1 matching 11 bases. The CDR3 loop spans 16 amino acids. Germline CDR1 is DFQATT and CDR2 is SNEGSKA (reference sequence). Losses at the gene ends were 3 bases for V and 3 bases for J; bases not matched to a gene: 10. Written as DNA, the CDR3 is TGCAGTGCTAGTGACCGGACAGGGGGCGTGGGCTACGAGCAGTACTTC. It encodes CSASDRTGGVGYEQYF.

CDR3 nucleotides: TGTGCCAGCAGTTTGGGACAGGATAATTCACCCCTCCACTTT. Protein sequence: CASSLGQDNSPLHF. The J gene is TRBJ1-6, the V gene TRBV3-1 (or the pseudogene TRBV3-2); 8 bases are shared with TRBD1. J lost 5 bases, V lost 6 bases, and 3 bases had no gene match. Per germline, CDR1 LGHDT and CDR2 YNNKEL (reference sequence). This CDR3 region has 14 residues.

The rearrangement joins TRBV7-2 to TRBJ1-6; 9 nucleotides align to TRBD1. From germline, CDR1 is SGHTA and CDR2 FQGNSA. This CDR3 has 15 residues. V lost 3 bases and J lost 7; bases outside the gene matches: 4. CDR3 sequence reads: CASSLGQGGNSPLHF. DNA for the CDR3: TGTGCCAGCAGCTTGGGACAGGGAGGGAATTCACCCCTCCACTTT.

V gene TRBV10-3 combines with J gene TRBJ1-1; D unclear. Germline lookup yields CDR1 ENHRY and CDR2 SYGVKD. CDR3 size: 15 residues. V lost 4 bases, J lost 0 bases, and 12 bases lay in between. For the CDR3, the DNA is TGTGCCATCAGTGCGGGTGGAGGGATGAACACTGAAGCTTTCTTT. It codes for CAISAGGGMNTEAFF.

The chain uses TRBV19 and TRBJ2-1, with D perhaps TRBD2 (6 bases). V was shortened by 4 bases and J by 8 bases, with 12 bases between the two germline ends. Germline CDR1 reads LNHDA; CDR2 reads SQIVND (reference sequence). The length of the CDR3 is 13 residues. CDR3 region: CASSTSGGDEQFF. CDR3 sequence (DNA): TGTGCCAGTAGTACCTCGGGCGGGGATGAGCAGTTCTTC.

This chain joins TRBV11-3 and TRBJ2-1; a possible D gene is TRBD1 (6 bases). The V end was cut by 4 bases, the J end by 2 bases, with 9 bases between. CDR3 length: 14 residues. The germline CDR1 and CDR2 sequences are SGHNT and YENEEA. CDR3 sequence reads: CASSSDSTYNEQFF. The CDR3 nucleotides read TGTGCCAGCAGCTCGGACAGTACCTACAATGAGCAGTTCTTC.

The chain combines TRBV5-1 with TRBJ2-3, with a weak D call TRBD2 (6 bases). V was pared by 0 bases and J by 2 bases, with 10 bases between. The germline V gene encodes CDR1 SGHRS and CDR2 YFSETQ. This CDR3 region has 15 residues. CDR3 coding DNA: TGCGCCAGCAGCTTGGGGAGCGGGCCCACAGATACGCAGTATTTT. It is translated as CASSLGSGPTDTQYF.

The rearrangement joins TRBV30 to TRBJ2-5; 10 bases are a match to TRBD2. The ends lost 3 bases at V and 2 bases at J; junction bases unmatched: 6. The CDR3 covers 15 residues. Looked up from germline, CDR1 is GTSNPN and CDR2 is SVGIG (reference sequence). In DNA form, the CDR3 reads TGTGCCTGGAGCGATTCGGGACTAGCGCAAGAGACCCAGTACTTC. It translates to CAWSDSGLAQETQYF.

The chain joins TRBV4-1 to TRBJ1-6; TRBD1 might be the D (6 bases). The CDR3 totals 15 residues. Trimming took off 1 base at V and 6 bases at J, with 10 bases between the two ends. The germline CDR1 and CDR2 sequences are MGHRA and YSYEKL. The CDR3 here is CASSQVDRANSPLHF. The DNA of the CDR3 is TGCGCCAGCAGCCAAGTGGACAGAGCTAATTCACCCCTCCACTTT.

This clone was seen a few times. The rearrangement uses TRBV6-4 and TRBJ2-2; D is uncertain. With 7 bases removed from V and 5 bases from J, the gap between germline ends came to 14 bases. CDR1 and CDR2 from the germline V gene are MRHNA and SNTAGT. This CDR3 has 14 residues. CDR3: CASTPRPGTGELFF. CDR3 nucleotide sequence: TGTGCCAGCACCCCCCGCCCAGGTACCGGGGAGCTGTTTTTT.

The chain couples TRBV29-1 to TRBJ2-3; possible D gene TRBD2, 6 bases. CDR3 length equals 11 residues. Germline CDR1 is SQVTM and CDR2 is ANQGSEA. Trimming removed 7 bases at V and 2 bases at J, with 7 bases between. The CDR3: CSGGATDTQYF. As DNA, the CDR3 is TGCAGCGGCGGGGCCACAGATACGCAGTATTTT.

The chain joins TRBV19 to TRBJ2-5; the match to TRBD1 covers 10 bases. This CDR3 is built from 14 residues. Unmatched junction bases numbered 9, after V lost 10 bases and J lost 4 bases. Germline CDR1 LNHDA, CDR2 SQIVND (reference sequence). This CDR3 is CATTPGQGRETQYF. The CDR3 nucleotides are TGTGCCACCACGCCGGGACAGGGGAGAGAGACCCAGTACTTC.

This chain uses TRBV4-1 with TRBJ1-2; 7 positions agree with TRBD1. CDR3 length: 18 amino acids. From germline, CDR1 is MGHRA and CDR2 YSYEKL. The V and J ends lost 0 bases and 6 bases, in that order; junction bases with no gene match: 16. CDR3 nucleotide sequence: TGCGCCAGCAGCCAAGACGAGATACAAAAAGACAGGGTGAATGGCTACACCTTC. This codes for CASSQDEIQKDRVNGYTF.

The V and J genes are TRBV6-5 and TRBJ2-2; 7 nucleotides align to TRBD1. Germline CDR1 and CDR2: MNHEY and SVGAGI. CDR3 size: 15 residues. J gave up 4 bases and V 8 bases, and 10 bases lay outside the gene matches. As DNA, the CDR3 is TGTGCCAGCGGCCCTCGACAGGGCTTCACCGGGGAGCTGTTTTTT. The encoded protein is CASGPRQGFTGELFF.

This clone was seen a few times. This chain's CDR3 is CASSEAGQGRHQPQHF. CDR3 DNA sequence: TGTGCCAGCAGTGAAGCCGGACAGGGTCGGCATCAGCCCCAGCATTTT. The J gene is TRBJ1-5, the V gene TRBV2; 8 bases align to TRBD1. The V and J ends lost 0 bases and 5 bases, in that order; junction bases with no gene match: 6. Germline V gene data show CDR1 as SNHLY and CDR2 as FYNNEI. This CDR3 has 16 residues.

V is TRBV30 and J is TRBJ1-5; D ambiguous. This CDR3 has 13 residues. The germline CDR1 and CDR2 sequences are GTSNPN and SVGIG (reference sequence). Trimming removed 5 bases at V and 0 bases at J, with 8 bases between. In DNA, the CDR3 is TGTGCCTGGGACGAGGGTAGCAATCAGCCCCAGCATTTT. This gives the protein CAWDEGSNQPQHF.

This clone was observed a few times. The chain uses TRBV3-1 (or the pseudogene TRBV3-2) and TRBJ2-5; TRBD2 might be the D (5 bases). The CDR3 covers 15 residues. Germline CDR1 is LGHDT and CDR2 is YNNKEL (reference sequence). The V gene lost 1 base and the J gene lost 5 bases, with 14 bases spanning the gap. The CDR3 reads CASSQAGLARETQYF. The CDR3 DNA reads TGTGCCAGCAGCCAAGCTGGGCTAGCTCGGGAGACCCAGTACTTC.

This clone appeared a few times. CDR3 in DNA: TGTGCCAGCAGCTTAGATGGCCGCAGCCAAGAGACCCAGTACTTC. Its protein is CASSLDGRSQETQYF. V gene TRBV7-9 combines with J gene TRBJ2-5, with D unclear. The CDR3 totals 15 residues. V lost 1 base, J lost 1 base, and 10 bases lay in between. CDR1 SEHNR and CDR2 FQNEAQ come from the germline V gene (reference sequence). Full variable domain (rest looked up from reference TRBV7-9 and TRBJ2-5): DTGVSQNPRHKITKRGQNVTFRCDPISEHNRLYWYRQTLGQGPEFLTYFQNEAQLEKSRLLSDRFSAERPKGSFSTLEIQRTEQGDSAMYLCASSLDGRSQETQYFGPGTRLLVL.

The rearrangement uses TRBV18 and TRBJ1-1, with D perhaps TRBD1 (6 bases). The CDR3 consists of 17 residues. In germline, CDR1 is KGHSH, CDR2 LQKENI. Between the trimmed V and J ends, which lost 3 bases and 0 bases, there was a span of 17 bases. The CDR3 DNA sequence: TGTGCCAGCTCACCGGCGACAGGTACCCTTATGAACACTGAAGCTTTCTTT. Its translation: CASSPATGTLMNTEAFF.

This clone was observed a handful of times. The V call is TRBV5-1, the J call TRBJ2-7; TRBD2 aligns across 8 bases. The CDR3 is 15 amino acids. Germline CDR1 SGHRS, CDR2 YFSETQ. J gave up 3 bases and V 0 bases, and 5 bases lay outside the gene matches. CDR3 protein: CASSLGGRGDYEQYF. As DNA, the CDR3 is TGCGCCAGCAGCTTGGGGGGGCGGGGGGACTACGAGCAGTACTTC. The full variable domain, its missing parts supplied by reference TRBV5-1 and TRBJ2-7, is KAGVTQTPRYLIKTRGQQVTLSCSPISGHRSVSWYQQTPGQGLQFLFEYFSETQRNKGNFPGRFSGRQFSNSRSEMNVSTLELGDSALYLCASSLGGRGDYEQYFGPGTRLTVT.

The V call is TRBV5-4, the J call TRBJ2-3; D unresolved. V lost 0 bases and J 1 base, leaving 6 bases between the germline ends. This CDR3 has 14 amino acids. In germline, CDR1 is SGHNT, CDR2 YYREEE (reference sequence). DNA for the CDR3: TGTGCCAGCAGCTTGGCAGAGGGCACAGATACGCAGTATTTT. Protein product: CASSLAEGTDTQYF.